Listed below are T cell receptor beta chains from one sample, sequenced in a study of identical twins. TCRdb itself ran the 5' RACE reads through MiXCR, one entry per CDR3 protein. Of roughly 1,500,000 distinct CDR3 sequences listed, less than 35% are singletons. Sequencing was performed on cord blood. These receptors came from a newborn girl in good health. Both conserved end residues are part of each CDR3. The order of the fields is V gene, D gene, clone size, J gene, CDR3 DNA, CDR3 protein. A D gene is named only where the DNA matches it firmly. Not every row has a clone size; where given, it reads once, few, many or a size class.

>TRBV24-1|.|few|TRBJ1-1
TGTGCCACCAGTGATCCTAGAAGGACTGAAGCTTTCTTT
CATSDPRRTEAFF
>TRBV5-1|TRBD1|.|TRBJ2-3
TGCGCCGGCAGCTTGGAGTTTAGGGGGCGGACAGATACGCAGTATTTT
CAGSLEFRGRTDTQYF
>TRBV29-1|TRBD1|many|TRBJ1-2
TGCAGCGTTGGACAGGGAGACGTGTCCAGCTACACCTTC
CSVGQGDVSSYTF
>TRBV12-3/TRBV12-4|TRBD1|.|TRBJ1-5
TGTGCCAGCAGTCAAGGGACAGGGCCGGAGCCCCAGCATTTT
CASSQGTGPEPQHF
>TRBV4-2|TRBD2|few|TRBJ2-1
TGTGCCAGCTTAGGGGCGGTAGCGGGAGTTCACAATGAGCAGTTCTTC
CASLGAVAGVHNEQFF
>TRBV3-1|TRBD2|.|TRBJ2-4
TGTGCCAGCAGCCCGACTAGCGGGGGGGCAGATGGTAACATTCAGTACTTC
CASSPTSGGADGNIQYF
>TRBV10-3|TRBD2|few|TRBJ2-3
TGTGCCAGCAAACTAGCGGGAGGAGGGGATACGCAGTATTTT
CASKLAGGGDTQYF
>TRBV19|TRBD1|.|TRBJ1-5
TGTGCCACCGCGGACAGGGGGAACAATCAGCCCCAGCATTTT
CATADRGNNQPQHF
>TRBV20-1|TRBD2|.|TRBJ2-7
TGCAGTGCTAGATCTAGCGGGGGGGCCAGCTCCTACAATGAGCAGTACTTC
CSARSSGGASSYNEQYF
>TRBV28|.|few|TRBJ2-4
TGTGCCAGCAGTTTACGGGGCGACCTAGCCAAAAACATTCAGTACTTC
CASSLRGDLAKNIQYF
>TRBV4-2|TRBD2|.|TRBJ2-1
TGTGCCAGCAGCCCAACTACTAGCGGGTTTTACAATGAGCAGTTCTTC
CASSPTTSGFYNEQFF
>TRBV11-2|TRBD2|.|TRBJ2-1
TGTGCCAGCAGTTTTAAAGCGGGGGGGCTCTTCCGGAGCTCCTACAATGAGCAGTTCTTC
CASSFKAGGLFRSSYNEQFF
>TRBV2|.|.|TRBJ2-5
TGTGCCAGCAGCCCTTTTACTCCAGTAGAGACCCAGTACTTC
CASSPFTPVETQYF